Shown below are 2 T cell receptor beta chains from a single sample sequenced in a study of T cell changes during pregnancy in multiple sclerosis. The assay was immunoSEQ multiplex PCR, and TCRdb's table has in-frame clones only and misses some. Of 70,000 to 75,000 clones listed, roughly 92% are singletons. The sample here was peripheral blood, taken in the second trimester of pregnancy. The receptors were sampled from a female donor with multiple sclerosis, enrolled in a pregnancy study.

DNA for the CDR3: TGTGCCAGCAGACCACCCCCGGGTAGCGGGGGGGCCGGTGGAGATACGCAGTATTTT. As protein: CASRPPPGSGGAGGDTQYF. The chain joins TRBV11-2 to TRBJ2-3; TRBD2 matches at 11 bases. Germline lookup yields CDR1 SGHAT and CDR2 FQNNGV. There are 19 residues in the CDR3. V trimming: 6 bases; J trimming: 5 bases; junction bases outside the gene matches: 19.

The chain recombines TRBV25-1 with TRBJ2-1, with 9 bases matching TRBD1. CDR1 and CDR2 from the germline V gene are MGHDK and SYGVNS. V lost 4 bases and J lost 7; bases outside the gene matches: 11. The CDR3 covers 16 residues. The CDR3 DNA sequence: TGTGCCAGCAGTGTGGCCGGGACAGGGAGGGGTAATGAGCAGTTCTTC. It specifies CASSVAGTGRGNEQFF.